The clone carrying this T cell receptor beta chain was detected once. Profiling relied on immunoSEQ multiplex PCR, and the TCRdb table lists in-frame clones only, not all of them. The sample gives 95,000 to 150,000 clones, approximately 90% of which show up once; 6.5% to 9% is in the top ten. This record comes from a study of control samples from healthy donors and cancer patients. The CDR3 sequence is 17 residues long. V lost 3 bases and J lost 5; bases outside the gene matches: 11. Germline V lookup: CDR1 MDHEN, CDR2 SYDVKM. Sequenced: blood. The chain couples TRBV28 to TRBJ2-1; 9 nucleotides match TRBD2. This TCR was recovered from a young woman in good health. The CDR3 is CASSFPSLLAGHNEQFF. The CDR3, as DNA: TGTGCCAGCAGTTTCCCAAGTTTACTAGCGGGCCACAATGAGCAGTTCTTC.